This is a list of T cell receptor beta chains from one sample in a study of blood T cell repertoires in COVID-19. Clones were sequenced by immunoSEQ multiplex PCR, and TCRdb holds only the in-frame ones, with some missing. The sample holds more than 80,000 clones, roughly 80% seen once. The sequencing input was peripheral blood. These receptors all stem from an older woman with acute or convalescent COVID-19. Each CDR3 is given without its conserved first and last residue. Expanded clones are given a class, and other clones once, few, many or no size at all.

-,TRBJ1-2,12,TRBV2,ASSEVAGGVGYT
few,TRBJ2-7,13,TRBV7-2,ASSLESLADYEQY
once,TRBJ2-1,11,TRBV12-3/TRBV12-4,ASSFRAYNEQF
-,TRBJ2-7,14,TRBV5-1,ASSLVLAGAGDEQY
-,TRBJ2-1,14,TRBV5-4,ASSSPSGGQYNEQF
-,TRBJ2-7,12,TRBV28,ASSPALGGLEQY
medium-sized,TRBJ2-3,15,TRBV28,AGSLPLTGASTDTQY
-,TRBJ1-2,10,TRBV30,AWSPRGFGYT
-,TRBJ2-1,12,TRBV5-1,ASSLPTQGNEQF
-,TRBJ1-5,13,TRBV19,ASSIGPDSNQPQH
-,TRBJ2-7,15,TRBV7-9,ASSNSGTSGRTYEQY
-,TRBJ2-3,14,TRBV6-5,ASSYSGIAYTDTQY
-,TRBJ2-5,14,TRBV14,ASSQRTGGMQETQY
few,TRBJ1-5,11,TRBV2,ATRTDNNQPQH
-,TRBJ2-2,14,TRBV9,ASSVVGEEGTGELF
-,TRBJ2-1,14,TRBV18,ASSPLTSGDYNEQF
-,TRBJ2-1,13,TRBV10-3,AISPGTLEVDEQF
-,TRBJ1-2,11,TRBV6-1,ASSEAGVYGYT
-,TRBJ2-1,14,TRBV7-2,ASSVRQGGSYNEQF
few,TRBJ1-2,12,TRBV5-1,ASSLDRAGYGYT
-,TRBJ2-5,14,TRBV7-6,ASSLAGGGVGETQY
-,TRBJ1-1,13,TRBV2,ASSPRRQTITEAF
-,TRBJ1-1,13,TRBV29-1,SVEDRARGTTEAF
-,TRBJ1-5,12,TRBV28,ASSLLVGAGPQH
-,TRBJ2-1,13,TRBV10-2,ASSEQARSYNEQF
-,TRBJ2-5,15,TRBV5-1,ASSFSGGGLKQETQY